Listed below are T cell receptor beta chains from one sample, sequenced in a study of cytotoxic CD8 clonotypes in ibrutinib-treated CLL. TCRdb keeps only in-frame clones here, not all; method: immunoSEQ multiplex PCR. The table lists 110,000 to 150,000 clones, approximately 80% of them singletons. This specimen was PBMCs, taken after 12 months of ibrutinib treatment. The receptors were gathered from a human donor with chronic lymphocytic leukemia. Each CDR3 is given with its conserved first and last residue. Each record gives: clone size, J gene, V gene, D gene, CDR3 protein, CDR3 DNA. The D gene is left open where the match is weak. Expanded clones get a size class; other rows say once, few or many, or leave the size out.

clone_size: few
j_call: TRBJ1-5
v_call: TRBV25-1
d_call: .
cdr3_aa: CASSAAGREPQHF
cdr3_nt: TGTGCCAGCAGTGCGGCAGGGCGGGAGCCCCAGCATTTT

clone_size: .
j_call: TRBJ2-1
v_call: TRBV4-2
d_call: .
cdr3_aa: CASSQARAVDNEQFF
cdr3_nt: TGTGCCAGCAGCCAGGCCAGGGCCGTTGACAATGAGCAGTTCTTC

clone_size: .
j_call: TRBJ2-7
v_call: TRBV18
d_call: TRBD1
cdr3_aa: CASSPISGQGNEQYF
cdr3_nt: TGTGCCAGCTCACCAATATCGGGACAGGGTAACGAGCAGTACTTC

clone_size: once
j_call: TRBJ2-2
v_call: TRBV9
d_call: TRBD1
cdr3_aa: CASSVAGQGSTGELFF
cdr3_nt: TGTGCCAGCAGCGTAGCCGGACAGGGAAGCACCGGGGAGCTGTTTTTT

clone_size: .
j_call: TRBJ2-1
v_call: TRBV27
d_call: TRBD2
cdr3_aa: CASSEISGSGYNEQFF
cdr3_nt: TGTGCCAGCAGTGAAATTAGCGGGAGTGGTTACAATGAGCAGTTCTTC

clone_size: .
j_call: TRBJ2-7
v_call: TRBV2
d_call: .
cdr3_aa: CASSVGGRDEQYF
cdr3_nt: TGTGCCAGCAGTGTTGGGGGACGGGACGAGCAGTACTTC

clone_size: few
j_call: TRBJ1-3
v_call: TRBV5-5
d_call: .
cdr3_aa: CASSLLPEPGYF
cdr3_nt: TGTGCCAGCAGCTTGCTCCCCGAACCAGGATATTTT

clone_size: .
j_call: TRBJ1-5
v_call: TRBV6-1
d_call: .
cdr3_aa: CASSQDKTSYQPQHF
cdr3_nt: TGTGCCAGCAGCCAGGACAAGACCTCATACCAGCCCCAGCATTTT

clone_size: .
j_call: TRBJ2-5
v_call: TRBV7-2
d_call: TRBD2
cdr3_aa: CASSLARLLAGEETQYF
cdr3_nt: TGTGCCAGCAGCTTAGCGCGGCTGCTAGCGGGAGAGGAGACCCAGTACTTC

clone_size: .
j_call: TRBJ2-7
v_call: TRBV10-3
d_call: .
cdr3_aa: CAISLAGGGQYF
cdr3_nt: TGTGCCATCAGCCTTGCCGGGGGCGGGCAGTACTTC

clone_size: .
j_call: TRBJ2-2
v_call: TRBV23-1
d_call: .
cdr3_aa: CASSQSEGTNTGELFF
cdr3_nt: TGCGCCAGCAGTCAATCCGAGGGGACGAACACCGGGGAGCTGTTTTTT

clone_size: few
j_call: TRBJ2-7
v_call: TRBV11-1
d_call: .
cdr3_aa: CASSLSTVSSYEQYF
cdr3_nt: TGTGCCAGCAGCTTAAGTACGGTAAGCTCCTACGAGCAGTACTTC

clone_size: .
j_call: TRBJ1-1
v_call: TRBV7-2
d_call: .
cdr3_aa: CASSPSGGNTEAFF
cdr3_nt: TGTGCCAGCAGCCCTTCTGGGGGCAACACTGAAGCTTTCTTT

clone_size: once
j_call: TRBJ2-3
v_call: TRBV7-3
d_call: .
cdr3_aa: CASSVTGSQTFTDTQYF
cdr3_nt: TGTGCCAGCAGCGTCACAGGGTCCCAGACGTTCACAGATACGCAGTATTTT

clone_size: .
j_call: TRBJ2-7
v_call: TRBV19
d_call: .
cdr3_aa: CASSIGLGRYEQYF
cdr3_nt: TGTGCCAGTAGTATAGGGTTAGGACGCTACGAGCAGTACTTC

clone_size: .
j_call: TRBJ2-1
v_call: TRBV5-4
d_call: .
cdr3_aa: CASSLEGGYFSDEQFF
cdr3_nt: TGTGCCAGCAGCTTGGAGGGCGGGTACTTCTCTGATGAGCAGTTCTTC

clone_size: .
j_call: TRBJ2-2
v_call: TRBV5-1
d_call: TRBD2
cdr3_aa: CASSLASGMNTGELFF
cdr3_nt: TGCGCCAGCAGCTTGGCCAGCGGGATGAACACCGGGGAGCTGTTTTTT

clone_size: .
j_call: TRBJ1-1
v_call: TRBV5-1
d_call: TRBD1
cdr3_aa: CASSTRQGVTEAFF
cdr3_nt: TGCGCCAGCAGCACCCGACAGGGGGTCACTGAAGCTTTCTTT

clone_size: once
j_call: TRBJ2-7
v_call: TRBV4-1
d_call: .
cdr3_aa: CASSQASHRGGDEQYF
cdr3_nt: TGCGCCAGCAGCCAAGCTTCACACAGGGGAGGTGACGAGCAGTACTTC

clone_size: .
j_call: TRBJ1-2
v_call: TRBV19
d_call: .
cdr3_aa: CASRDIGYTF
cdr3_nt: TGTGCCAGTAGAGACATCGGCTACACCTTC

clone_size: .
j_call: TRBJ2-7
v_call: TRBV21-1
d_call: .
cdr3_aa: CASSKVRGPQSYEQYF
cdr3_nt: TGTGCCAGCAGCAAAGTACGCGGACCACAATCCTACGAGCAGTACTTC

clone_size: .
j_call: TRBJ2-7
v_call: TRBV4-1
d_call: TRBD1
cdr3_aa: CASSQDPTGGFYEQYF
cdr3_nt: TGCGCCAGCAGCCAAGATCCGACAGGGGGCTTCTACGAGCAGTACTTC

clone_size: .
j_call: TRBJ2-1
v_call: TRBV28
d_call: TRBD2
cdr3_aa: CASSLVPTSGGRLNEQFF
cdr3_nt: TGTGCCAGCAGTTTAGTACCTACTAGCGGTGGAAGGTTGAATGAGCAGTTCTTC

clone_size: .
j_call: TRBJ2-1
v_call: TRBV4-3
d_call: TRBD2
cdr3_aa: CASSQVYLAGNNEQFF
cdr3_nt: TGCGCCAGCAGCCAAGTTTACCTAGCGGGAAACAATGAGCAGTTCTTC

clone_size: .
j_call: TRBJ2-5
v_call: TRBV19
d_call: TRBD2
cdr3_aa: CASSMDGGAGGETQYF
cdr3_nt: TGTGCCAGTAGTATGGACGGGGGGGCAGGCGGAGAGACCCAGTACTTC

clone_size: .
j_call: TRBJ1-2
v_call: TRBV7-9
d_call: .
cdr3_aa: CASSSYTGYTF
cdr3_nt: TGTGCCAGCAGCTCATACACTGGCTACACCTTC

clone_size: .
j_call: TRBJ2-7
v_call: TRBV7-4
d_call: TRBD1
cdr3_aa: CASSLSGQGFHEQYF
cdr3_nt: TGTGCCAGCAGCCTATCGGGACAGGGATTCCACGAGCAGTACTTC

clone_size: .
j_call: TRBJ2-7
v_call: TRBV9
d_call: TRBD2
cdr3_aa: CASSAASGPSDEQYF
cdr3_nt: TGTGCCAGCAGCGCCGCTAGCGGGCCCTCTGACGAGCAGTACTTC

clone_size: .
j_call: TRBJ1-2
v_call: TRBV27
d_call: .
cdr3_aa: CASSPNRVLYGYTF
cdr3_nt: TGTGCCAGCAGTCCCAACAGGGTTTTGTATGGCTACACCTTC

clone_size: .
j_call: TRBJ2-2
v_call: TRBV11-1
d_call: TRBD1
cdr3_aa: CASSWDRGFTGELFF
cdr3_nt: TGTGCCAGCAGCTGGGACAGGGGTTTCACCGGGGAGCTGTTTTTT

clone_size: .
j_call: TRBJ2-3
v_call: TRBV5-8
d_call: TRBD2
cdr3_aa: CASSTREVGTDTQYF
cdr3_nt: TGTGCCAGCAGCACGCGGGAGGTTGGCACAGATACGCAGTATTTT

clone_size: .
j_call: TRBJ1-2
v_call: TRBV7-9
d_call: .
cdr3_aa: CASSLVGGSNYGYTF
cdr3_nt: TGTGCCAGCAGCTTAGTCGGGGGCAGCAACTATGGCTACACCTTC

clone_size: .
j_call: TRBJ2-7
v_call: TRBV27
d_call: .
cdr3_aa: CASSLSKFGLSEQYF
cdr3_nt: TGTGCCAGCAGTTTATCGAAGTTCGGCCTATCCGAGCAGTACTTC

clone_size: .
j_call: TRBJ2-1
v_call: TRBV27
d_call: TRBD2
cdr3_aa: CASSFGLAGVRNEQFF
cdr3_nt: TGTGCCAGCAGTTTTGGACTAGCGGGAGTTAGGAATGAGCAGTTCTTC

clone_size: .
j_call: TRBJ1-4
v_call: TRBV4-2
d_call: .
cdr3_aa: CASSQVPDSDEKLFF
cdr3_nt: TGTGCCAGCAGCCAAGTCCCGGACAGTGATGAAAAACTGTTTTTT

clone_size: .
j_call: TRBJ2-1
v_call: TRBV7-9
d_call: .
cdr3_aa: CASSSWADNNEQFF
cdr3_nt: TGTGCCAGCAGCTCGTGGGCCGACAACAATGAGCAGTTCTTC

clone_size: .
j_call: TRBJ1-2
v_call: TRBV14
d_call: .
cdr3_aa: CASSQELSRGYTF
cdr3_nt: TGTGCCAGCAGCCAAGAATTATCACGAGGCTACACCTTC

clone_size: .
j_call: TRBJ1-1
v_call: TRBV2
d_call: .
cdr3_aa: CASSAWTVNTEAFF
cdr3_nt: TGTGCCAGCAGTGCGTGGACAGTGAACACTGAAGCTTTCTTT

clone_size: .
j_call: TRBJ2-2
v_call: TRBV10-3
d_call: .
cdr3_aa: CAITAGIANTGELFF
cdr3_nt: TGTGCCATCACGGCCGGGATCGCGAACACCGGGGAGCTGTTTTTT

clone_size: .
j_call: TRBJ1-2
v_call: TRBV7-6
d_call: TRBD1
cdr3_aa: CASSLTRQGNYGYTF
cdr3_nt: TGTGCCAGCAGCTTAACTCGACAGGGAAACTATGGCTACACCTTC

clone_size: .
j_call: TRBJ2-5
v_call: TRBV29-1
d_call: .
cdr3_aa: CSVLTVGREETQYF
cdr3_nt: TGCAGCGTTCTCACAGTTGGCAGGGAAGAGACCCAGTACTTC

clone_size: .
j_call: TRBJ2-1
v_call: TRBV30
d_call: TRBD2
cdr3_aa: CASIAGGLYNEQFF
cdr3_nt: TGTGCCTCCATAGCGGGAGGTCTTTACAATGAGCAGTTCTTC

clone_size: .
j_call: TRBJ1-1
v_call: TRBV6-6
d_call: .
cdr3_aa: CASSYREGSMNTEAFF
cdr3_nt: TGTGCCAGCAGTTACCGGGAGGGGTCCATGAACACTGAAGCTTTCTTT

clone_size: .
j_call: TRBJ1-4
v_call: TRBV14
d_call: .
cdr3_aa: CASSFLPRTRLSTNEKLFF
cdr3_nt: TGTGCCAGCAGCTTCCTCCCACGGACCCGTCTTTCAACTAATGAAAAACTGTTTTTT

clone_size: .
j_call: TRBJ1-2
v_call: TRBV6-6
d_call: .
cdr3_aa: CASSYSGGPNYGYTF
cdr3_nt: TGTGCCAGCAGTTACTCCGGGGGCCCCAACTATGGCTACACCTTC

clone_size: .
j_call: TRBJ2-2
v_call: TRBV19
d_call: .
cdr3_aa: CASSIWGAHGELFF
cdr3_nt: TGTGCCAGTAGTATTTGGGGGGCCCACGGGGAGCTGTTTTTT

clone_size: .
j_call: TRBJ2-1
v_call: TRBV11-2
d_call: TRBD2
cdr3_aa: CASSLTSEIYNEQFF
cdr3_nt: TGTGCCAGCAGCCTGACTAGCGAGATCTACAATGAGCAGTTCTTC

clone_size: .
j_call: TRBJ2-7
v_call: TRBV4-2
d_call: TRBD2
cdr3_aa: CASSQEGAGGRWYEQYF
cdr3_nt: TGTGCCAGCAGCCAAGAGGGCGCCGGCGGGAGGTGGTACGAGCAGTACTTC

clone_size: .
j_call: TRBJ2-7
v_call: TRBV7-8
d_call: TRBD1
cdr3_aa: CASRPGQAHSTSYEQYF
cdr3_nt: TGTGCCAGCAGACCCGGACAGGCCCACTCGACTTCCTACGAGCAGTACTTC

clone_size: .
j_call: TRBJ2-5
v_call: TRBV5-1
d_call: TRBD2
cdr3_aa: CASSLDALARRKTQYF
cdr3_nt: TGCGCCAGCAGCTTGGATGCACTAGCGAGAAGAAAGACCCAGTACTTC